This T cell receptor (beta chain) is from a study of blood T cell repertoires in COVID-19. Germline values: CDR1 LNHDA, CDR2 SQIVND (reference sequence). The CDR3 has 15 amino acids. The V end was cut by 1 base, the J end by 4 bases, with 10 bases between. Method: immunoSEQ multiplex PCR; TCRdb's copy keeps in-frame clones and lacks some. There are about 270,000 clones in the sample; more than 80% occur only once, and over 2% lies in the top ten. J is TRBJ1-4 and V is TRBV19; D not resolved. Sequencing used PBMCs or T cells enriched from blood (not recorded which). The origin of this receptor is a woman between 18 and 30 years old who had recovered from COVID-19. In nucleotides, the CDR3 is TGTGCCAGTAGTATAGGTGGAGCAAATAATGAAAAACTGTTTTTT. Residues: CASSIGGANNEKLFF.